This TCR beta chain was sequenced for a study of response to subunit inactivated influenza vaccine listed by TCRdb under 2018. Turning to the overall study: Deep quantitative profiling of the T cell receptor repertoire was used in the study to follow responses to a trivalent subunit inactivated influenza vaccine.

With respect to this clonotype: What this receptor recognizes is not known. Base qualities were left out, and no much larger clone turns up one base away.

Library construction relied on RT-PCR. The instrument was an Illumina HiSeq 2500. TCRdb reprocessed the public reads (quality trimming at Q25 with fastp, clone calling with MiXCR) and kept in-frame beta chains. Identical CDR3 proteins give one entry, which carries the most common genes and DNA. This sample lists about half a million distinct CDR3 sequences; 6% to 9% were detected once. The ten largest clonotypes hold about an eighth of the sample. On the study overall, not on this receptor specifically: The authors proposed that each seasonal influenza vaccination may bring in only a limited number of new T cells.

From the germline V gene, CDR1 is SGHAT and CDR2 is FQNNGV. Its CDR3 holds 17 amino acids, cysteine through phenylalanine. Just CDR3 DNA is preserved here, 51 bases in frame from base 1. Trimming leaves V shorter by 5 bases and J shorter by 5 bases, with the junction holding 14 bases beyond the gene matches. The sample consisted of PBMCs from blood, taken roughly 24 months after vaccination. Here the chain combines TRBV11-2 and TRBJ2-5, and 10 junctional nucleotides match TRBD2. The receptor comes from a man aged 45 to 70 who received an inactivated influenza vaccine. Donor details come from another sample of the same person, matched by shared clones. The bases are TGTGCCAGCAGCCAAGCGGCCCTAGCGGGAGCAGGGGAGACCCAGTACTTC. Translated, this gives CASSQAALAGAGETQYF.